One and the same sample provided the 22 T cell receptor beta chains below, sequenced in a study of shared clonotypes between healthy human individuals. TCRdb's copy holds only in-frame clones and misses some; the assay was immunoSEQ multiplex PCR. The sample includes roughly 2,300,000 clones, 92% of them seen just once. The sequencing sample was made of naive CD4+ T cells from PBMCs. Subset reported: CD45RA+ positively selected. Receptor source: a man aged 18-30 years in good health. Some clones in this sample may be carry-over from other donors' samples.

The V call is TRBV28, the J call TRBJ2-7, with D possibly being TRBD2 (5 bases). Trimming stripped 3 bases from V and 4 bases from J, with 7 bases between. The V gene's germline CDR1 is MDHEN and CDR2 SYDVKM. This CDR3 contains 12 residues. This chain's CDR3 is CASSLGEYEQYV. The CDR3, as DNA: TGTGCCAGCAGTTTGGGAGAGTACGAGCAGTACGTC.

J is TRBJ2-1 and V is TRBV7-2; 9 bases are a match to TRBD2. CDR3 length: 16 amino acids. From germline, CDR1 is SGHTA and CDR2 FQGNSA. V lost 0 bases and J lost 9; bases outside the gene matches: 9. CDR3 DNA sequence: TGTGCCAGCAGCTTAGCGCGCCTAGCGGGAACCGTTGAGCAGTTCTTC. It encodes CASSLARLAGTVEQFF.

The gene calls are TRBV5-1 and TRBJ2-3; tentative D call: TRBD1 (6 bases). The CDR3 consists of 18 residues. Trimming stripped 4 bases from V and 0 bases from J, with 21 bases between. Germline lookup yields CDR1 SGHRS and CDR2 YFSETQ. In DNA, the CDR3 is TGCGCCAGCAGCAACCACCTTAGTTCAGGGGAAAGCACAGATACGCAGTATTTT. It codes for CASSNHLSSGESTDTQYF.

The chain uses TRBV7-3 and TRBJ2-7; 9 nucleotides match TRBD1. Losses at the gene ends were 1 base for V and 5 bases for J; bases not matched to a gene: 6. Germline lookup yields CDR1 SGHTA and CDR2 FQGTGA. CDR3 length: 15 residues. The CDR3 coding sequence is TGTGCCAGCAGCTTAAAAACAGGGGGCAAGAACGAGCAGTACTTC. It yields the protein CASSLKTGGKNEQYF. The entire variable domain, with the rest obtained from reference TRBV7-3 and TRBJ2-7, is as follows: GAGVSQTPSNKVTEKGKYVELRCDPISGHTALYWYRQSLGQGPEFLIYFQGTGAADDSGLPNDRFFAVRPEGSVSTLKIQRTERGDSAVYLCASSLKTGGKNEQYFGPGTRLTVT.

On this clone: The sample holds other DNA sequences that translate to the same CDR3. V gene TRBV9 combines with J gene TRBJ2-5, with D perhaps TRBD1 (6 bases). Trimming shortened V by 0 bases and J by 5 bases, and 11 bases separated the two germline ends. Germline V gives CDR1 SGDLS, CDR2 YYNGEE. This CDR3 is built from 14 residues. The CDR3 here is CASSVGQGTETQYF. In nucleotides, the CDR3 is TGTGCCAGCAGCGTAGGTCAGGGGACGGAGACCCAGTACTTC. Full variable domain (remainder filled in from reference TRBV9 and TRBJ2-5): DSGVTQTPKHLITATGQRVTLRCSPRSGDLSVYWYQQSLDQGLQFLIQYYNGEERAKGNILERFSAQQFPDLHSELNLSSLELGDSALYFCASSVGQGTETQYFGPGTRLLVL.

CDR3 protein: CASSLDQAYEQYF. The CDR3 DNA follows: TGTGCCAGCAGCTTAGATCAGGCCTACGAGCAGTACTTC. The chain combines TRBV11-3 with TRBJ2-7; D not certain. CDR3 length equals 13 residues. In germline, CDR1 is SGHNT, CDR2 YENEEA. Trimming removed 0 bases at V and 2 bases at J, with 5 bases between.

The chain couples TRBV30 to TRBJ2-1, with 7 bases identical to TRBD2. CDR1 is GTSNPN and CDR2 is SVGIG in the germline V gene (reference sequence). The CDR3 totals 14 residues. V lost 4 bases, J lost 2 bases, and 5 bases stayed unmatched. CDR3 loop: CAWIWSGTYNEQFF. CDR3 DNA: TGTGCCTGGATTTGGAGCGGGACCTACAATGAGCAGTTCTTC. The full variable domain, completed using reference TRBV30 and TRBJ2-1, is SQTIHQWPATLVQPVGSPLSLECTVEGTSNPNLYWYRQAAGRGLQLLFYSVGIGQISSEVPQNLSASRPQDRQFILSSKKLLLSDSGFYLCAWIWSGTYNEQFFGPGTRLTVL.

This clone was recorded a few times. The V gene is TRBV7-9, the J gene TRBJ1-1; no clear D gene. The CDR3 length is 13 residues. CDR1 and CDR2 (germline): SEHNR, FQNEAQ (reference sequence). Trimming took off 5 bases at V and 6 bases at J, with 13 bases between the two ends. CDR3 in amino acids: CASSATPEPEAFF. CDR3 DNA: TGTGCCAGCAGCGCAACTCCGGAACCTGAAGCTTTCTTT.

The V gene is TRBV7-2, the J gene TRBJ1-2; the D is unclear. This CDR3 is built from 17 residues. With 3 bases removed from V and 2 bases from J, the gap between germline ends came to 19 bases. Germline CDR1 reads SGHTA; CDR2 reads FQGNSA. CDR3 sequence: CASSFRSAREMNYGYTF. CDR3 DNA: TGTGCCAGCAGCTTCCGTTCAGCGCGGGAGATGAACTATGGCTACACCTTC.

V and J are TRBV11-2 and TRBJ2-7; no clear D. CDR1 is SGHAT, CDR2 FQNNGV, per germline. The length of the CDR3 is 13 residues. V was trimmed by 5 bases and J by 7 bases, leaving 15 bases between them. Here the CDR3 reads CASSPSQGLEQYF. CDR3 bases: TGTGCCAGCAGCCCCTCCCAAGGGCTTGAGCAGTACTTC.

The chain combines TRBV10-3 with TRBJ1-2, with TRBD1 identical over 12 bases. The CDR3 totals 16 residues. Per germline, CDR1 ENHRY and CDR2 SYGVKD. After removal of 6 bases from V and 3 bases from J, the junction contained 8 bases not matched to a gene. The CDR3 nucleotides are TGTGCCATCAGAATAGCCGGGACAGGGGGCGACTATGGCTACACCTTC. Translation gives CAIRIAGTGGDYGYTF.

The CDR3 nucleotides are TGTGCCAGCAGCTCGACGGGGTACGGGGCGGCTACGCAGTATTTT. Residues: CASSSTGYGAATQYF. The chain links TRBV14 to TRBJ2-3; the D call may be TRBD1 or TRBD2 (5 bases each). CDR1 and CDR2 from the germline V gene are SGHDN and FVKESK. The CDR3 is made up of 15 amino acids. Trimming left V 5 bases short and J 8 bases short, with 20 bases between.

The chain joins TRBV28 to TRBJ2-1; no definite D call. V was clipped by 5 bases and J by 3 bases, with 17 bases between them. The CDR3 has 16 residues. Germline V CDR1 and CDR2: MDHEN, SYDVKM. The CDR3, as DNA: TGTGCCAGCAGTCCCGATTATGGGATAGGCTACAATGAGCAGTTCTTC. It encodes CASSPDYGIGYNEQFF.

The V gene is TRBV4-1, the J gene TRBJ2-1, with TRBD1 identical over 8 bases. J was trimmed by 5 bases and V by 4 bases; bases with no gene match: 7. The CDR3 is made up of 15 amino acids. The germline V gene has CDR1 MGHRA and CDR2 YSYEKL. CDR3 loop: CASSLWTGLDNEQFF. In DNA, the CDR3 is TGCGCCAGCAGCCTATGGACAGGGTTAGACAATGAGCAGTTCTTC.

The CDR3 DNA reads as TGTGCCGTGGGGGACTCCTACAATGAGCAGTTCTTC. It yields the protein CAVGDSYNEQFF. This chain joins TRBV7-9 and TRBJ2-1; D is perhaps TRBD1 or TRBD2 (5 bases each). The length of the CDR3 is 12 residues. Per germline, CDR1 SEHNR and CDR2 FQNEAQ (reference sequence). V was pared by 11 bases and J by 0 bases, with 8 bases between.

The chain employs TRBV4-3 and TRBJ2-2; the match to TRBD1 covers 11 bases. Germline-derived CDR1 and CDR2 are LGHNA and YSLEER. The trim removed 0 bases at V and 5 bases at J, leaving 8 bases unmatched. This CDR3 region has 18 residues. In nucleotides, the CDR3 is TGCGCCAGCAGCCAAGAGTTGGCTGGGACAGGGGGGACCGGGGAGCTGTTTTTT. Its protein is CASSQELAGTGGTGELFF.

The chain combines TRBV10-1 with TRBJ1-1; 8 bases are a match to TRBD1. The CDR3 has 15 residues. Trimming took 7 bases from V and 0 from J; bases not matched to a gene: 7. The germline gives CDR1 WNHNN, CDR2 SYGVQD (reference sequence). The CDR3 sequence is CASNGRQGLNTEAFF. CDR3 DNA sequence: TGCGCCAGCAATGGCCGACAGGGGCTGAACACTGAAGCTTTCTTT.

With respect to this clone: A read error may produce the germline difference seen at one junction end. The chain employs TRBV28 and TRBJ2-4, with a tentative D call TRBD2 (6 bases). The germline V gene encodes CDR1 MDHEN and CDR2 SYDVKM. This CDR3 contains 15 residues. The CDR3 DNA follows: TGTGCCAGCAGTCCCATCCGCCGGGACGGTGGACTACGGGACTTC. This sequence encodes CASSPIRRDGGLRDF.

The chain has TRBV9 and TRBJ1-5, with a weak D call TRBD1 (5 bases). The CDR3 spans 20 residues. Looked up from germline, CDR1 is SGDLS and CDR2 is YYNGEE. The V and J ends lost 1 base and 2 bases respectively, with 25 bases between them. The chain's CDR3 is CASSVMWRDWINRGNQPQHF. The CDR3 coding sequence is TGTGCCAGCAGCGTAATGTGGAGGGACTGGATCAATCGTGGCAATCAGCCCCAGCATTTT.

The chain couples TRBV19 to TRBJ2-2, with 10 bases lining up with TRBD2. The CDR3 consists of 15 residues. With V trimmed by 4 bases and J by 2 bases, 1 base remained unmatched. CDR1 and CDR2 (germline): LNHDA, SQIVND (reference sequence). The CDR3 reads CASSRLAGNTGELFF. The DNA of the CDR3 is TGTGCCAGTAGTAGACTAGCGGGTAACACCGGGGAGCTGTTTTTT.

This sequence joins TRBV7-9 and TRBJ2-3; a possible D gene is TRBD2 (5 bases). This CDR3 is built from 15 residues. The germline gives CDR1 SEHNR, CDR2 FQNEAQ (reference sequence). V was pared by 1 base and J by 3 bases, with 11 bases between. CDR3 nucleotides: TGTGCCAGCAGCTTAGTCTTCGAGGGAACAGATACGCAGTATTTT. Amino acids: CASSLVFEGTDTQYF.

In its sample, this clone was seen a few times. CDR3 protein: CAQQGYSGNTIYF. The CDR3, as DNA: TGTGCCCAACAGGGATACTCTGGAAACACCATATATTTT. The chain combines TRBV30 with TRBJ1-3; D might be TRBD1 (6 bases). Germline CDR1 GTSNPN, CDR2 SVGIG (reference sequence). The CDR3 extends over 13 amino acids. With 8 bases removed from V and 0 bases from J, the gap between germline ends came to 11 bases.